The TCR beta chain described here comes from a study of cytomegalovirus exposure and HLA in healthy donors (dated by TCRdb to 2016 to 2017). About the investigation overall: In an earlier analysis of several hundred of the donors, under 300 Gb of sequence data and 95 million to 130 million unique TCR beta sequences from about 180 million T cells were reported. An early release covering about 600 HLA-typed donors comprised approximately 300 gigabases of sequencing data and 85 million to 100 million unique TCR sequences. Of the approximately 400 genotyped donors, around 81% fell in the genetic ancestry cluster associated with self-reported Caucasian donors. The study aimed to test whether cataloging public T cell receptors could reveal signatures of past pathogen exposure. The study profiled the T cell repertoires of 666 subjects by immunosequencing and related them to cytomegalovirus serostatus. In addition to the first cohort of roughly 700 subjects, a separate validation cohort of 130 or so different subjects was used. High-throughput TCR immunosequencing, statistical association of individual TCRs with disease status, and machine learning were combined to predict cytomegalovirus infection status. A later analysis re-analyzed previously published TCR beta repertoires from roughly 630 donors and added high-resolution HLA genotyping to study TCR occurrence patterns. In the later analysis, no new phenotypic data were used to find candidate immune exposures; instead, reliance was placed on TCR beta sequences and their occurrence across donors. An earlier analysis of more than 450 of the donors used high-throughput TCR beta sequencing to judge whether each TCR beta V gene segment behaved as functional or pseudogenic. Donor age, sex, ethnicity and CMV serostatus were compiled alongside the repertoire data. A later genetic analysis used genome-wide SNP genotypes for about 65% of the 666 donors, treating that subset as a discovery cohort. All discovery cohort repertoires had been generated on a single sequencing platform. Both class I and class II loci were covered by HLA typing, at four-digit resolution. Typing coverage differed by locus: A, B, C, DRB1 and DQB1 were typed in about 629-640 donors, DQA1 in roughly 510, DPA1 in some 600, and DPB1 in 450 to 490. Four to six DR-DQ haplotypes were handled as single units for association and clustering, since linkage in the cohort was strong. Among roughly 400 genotyped donors of the cohort, an average of roughly 230,000 unique TCR beta nucleotide sequences was sequenced per donor, of which roughly 18% were non-productive. Results and caveats for the whole study, not just this receptor: According to a later analysis, parvovirus B19, influenza, CMV and Epstein-Barr virus appeared linked to several top co-occurrence clusters. About 17 rarely observed V segments, including chromosome 9 orphons, were excluded from the earlier analysis of approximately 500 of the donors because counts were too low. The authors suggested that the approach could potentially be extended to other disease states and immunological phenotypes. Correlated functional status among segregating V segments might be attributable to linkage disequilibrium, but an unknown experimental factor could not be ruled out. V-gene and J-gene trimming of TCR beta chains was associated with a missense DCLRE1C variant in a later genetic analysis, and the association was replicated in an independent cohort. A few of the identified cytomegalovirus-associated TCR beta chains were confirmed in vitro to be specific for cytomegalovirus antigens. The presence/absence analyses assumed that sequencing depth was roughly uniform across donors, and that assumption may not be true. This cohort had only TCR beta chains sequenced, and the lack of alpha or paired-chain data limited which features could be detected. Because HLA typing was unavailable for some donors at each locus, only the typed subset was used in association tests. In a later analysis, HLA-associated TCR beta chains were found to be more clonally expanded and to have lower generation probabilities than equally common non-associated chains. The study listed approximately 160 TCR beta chains as associated with cytomegalovirus. The classifier was reported to diagnose cytomegalovirus status with high specificity and sensitivity in both the original cohort and the validation cohort. In an earlier analysis of roughly 560 of the donors, most TCR beta V segments were observed in productive rearrangements about 90% or about 30% of the time, broadly matching IMGT annotations. A further reported finding was that TCR beta sequences accurately predicted the HLA-A and HLA-B alleles for most subjects in the first cohort. Strong co-occurrence of HLA alleles, especially DR and DQ, made assigning TCR associations to individual alleles difficult. A later genetic analysis reported fewer N-insertions in productive TCRs among donors in an Asian-associated ancestry cluster than the roughly 700-donor mean. At a false discovery rate of 0.05, a later analysis linked approximately 18,000 TCR beta sequences to specific HLA alleles. While some public TCRs were present in many individuals, most TCR sequences turned up only very rarely across donors. Because the 87-base-pair reads could not distinguish some IMGT-functional V segments, including TRBV6-2 and TRBV6-3, those segments were excluded. According to a later analysis, TCR association rates differed among HLA loci, with DRB1 alleles showing the most associated TCRs and HLA-C alleles showing the fewest. For the cohort, immune exposure information was limited to CMV serostatus. Most CMV-associated TCR beta chains appeared to be HLA-restricted in a later analysis, and the HLA associations seemed to be driven largely by CMV exposure. A group of highly shared sequence variants was considered likely to be a technical artifact of the sequencing pipeline.

Library preparation employed the immunoSEQ multiplex PCR assay. The multiplex PCR relied on a mix of 60 forward primers for TCR Vbeta segments and 13 reverse primers for TCR Jbeta segments. The CDR3 region of rearranged TCR beta genes was amplified from genomic DNA by a multiplex PCR assay. The amplified TCR beta libraries were sequenced on the Illumina HiSeq System as 87-base-pair reads. Concerning the study's data processing: Across the 500 to 750 repertoires, a later analysis counted some 80 million unique TCR beta chains, roughly 11 million of which were shared by at least two donors. Raw reads were error-corrected and collapsed into unique sequences by a nearest-neighbor algorithm in which closely related sequences were merged to remove PCR and sequencing errors. CDR3 sequences were aligned to IMGT reference sequences to assign V, D and J gene segments. For a sequence to be retained, a match of at least six nucleotides was required to both a V gene segment and a J gene segment. A rearrangement was called productive if the CDR3 had no stop codons and remained in frame with V and J, and every other rearrangement was called non-productive. Following IMGT convention, CDR3 was defined as the stretch from the second conserved V-encoded cysteine up to the conserved J-encoded phenylalanine. The earlier analysis of a few hundred of the donors excluded sequences that lacked an unambiguous match to a single V gene segment. In an earlier analysis of 450 to 750 of the donors, a V segment was called functional when productive rearrangements were above 56.7%, and segregating when the standard deviation between donors exceeded 5%. To diagnose cytomegalovirus status from the catalog of TCR beta chain sequences, a statistical classification framework was built. In a later analysis, TCR nucleotide sequences were compared against IMGT/GENE-DB human TR gene sequences so that V and J genes could be assigned. The TCRdist pipeline was used in a later analysis to assign CDR3 sequences and most-parsimonious VDJ recombination scenarios. In a later analysis, every TCR beta chain was defined by the combination of its CDR3 amino acid sequence and its V-gene family, and reads without a unique V-gene family were dropped. A later analysis removed 592 highly shared, low-generation-probability nucleotide sequences to deal with suspected cross-contamination and a sequencing artifact. In a later analysis, a clonal expansion index for each public chain was calculated from normalized within-repertoire ranks of inferred template counts. In a later analysis, generation probabilities were computed using a VDJ recombination model fitted to out-of-frame rearrangements, and the results were checked against IGoR. Hypergeometric tests were used in a later analysis to score TCR-TCR, TCR-HLA and TCR-CMV co-occurrence, with a repertoire-size bias correction applied to the TCR pairs. False discovery rates were estimated in a later analysis by permuting HLA or CMV assignments 20 times. In a later analysis, co-occurring TCRs were grouped with DBSCAN, and TCRdist sequence similarity was added when clustering was performed within HLA-allele-positive subsets. Repertoires with fewer than 30,000 or more than 120,000 public chains, plus five repertoires with anomalous nucleotide sharing, were excluded from co-occurrence clustering. TCRdb re-hosts the immuneACCESS table, in-frame sequences only. Its copies lack some clones; in the studies checked, an unresolved V gene accounts for under half of them, and the cause for the rest is not known. V and J calls and clone size are copied from that table; D and trimming were computed from the DNA. For this sample the table gives just over 95,000 clones, of which roughly 79% were detected only once. Clones ranked in the top ten supply 4.5% to 6% of the sample.

This clone came up a few times. It has no known antigen specificity. The input lacks base qualities; no much larger clone sits a single base away. The CDR3 numbers 16 residues from cysteine through phenylalanine. The retained sequence is limited to the CDR3, 48 bases, with the frame set at the first base. The germline V gene sets CDR1 to MRHNA and CDR2 to SNTAGT. At the junction V is shortened by 6 bases and J by 6 bases; bases outside the gene matches: 11. The cohort was made up of about 610 healthy bone marrow donors. At the time of sampling, all cohort members were nominally healthy, though unrecorded immune exposures were likely present. The donor tested CMV seronegative, placing the donor among the 350 or so seronegative members of the cohort. A peripheral blood sample was collected from each donor, and TCR beta sequencing was performed on peripheral blood mononuclear cells. Genomic DNA was extracted from the blood cell samples with the Qiagen DNeasy Blood Extraction Kit.

The TCR was taken from a woman between 40 and 55 years old in good health and CMV-seronegative. The chain employs TRBV6-4 and TRBJ2-1; 10 middle bases align to TRBD2. Sequencing was done on a sample of PBMCs. The sequenced DNA is TGTGCCAGCAGGGCCCTAGCGGGGGCCCCCACCAATGAGCAGTTCTTC. It is translated as CASRALAGAPTNEQFF.